The source of this T cell receptor (beta chain) is a study of cytomegalovirus exposure and HLA in healthy donors. As for the study in general: Of all 380 or so donors who were genotyped, 70% to 85% belonged to the Caucasian-associated ancestry cluster.

The CDR3 is 19 amino acids. J gave up 4 bases and V 4 bases, and 18 bases lay outside the gene matches. Germline values: CDR1 SNHLY, CDR2 FYNNEI. Study-level points and caveats: HLA alleles were associated with some 17,000 TCR beta sequences in a later analysis at 0.05 false discovery rate. A later examination showed that TCR association rates differed by HLA locus, with DRB1 most and HLA-C fewest.

The PCR ran on 60 Vbeta and 13 Jbeta primers. The method was immunoSEQ multiplex PCR; TCRdb's version includes in-frame clones alone and lacks a portion of them. The profile shows 70,000 to 95,000 clones, roughly 80% of them singletons. For this clone: Its antigen remains unidentified.

The V and J genes are TRBV2 and TRBJ2-1; 8 bases fit TRBD1. The specimen sequenced was PBMCs. This receptor was taken from a man aged 25 to 40 in good health and CMV-seropositive. The CDR3 region has the DNA TGTGCCAGCAGTGTGGGAACAGGGGGAATTGATCAATTATACAATGAGCAGTTCTTC. Its protein product is CASSVGTGGIDQLYNEQFF. The entire variable domain, with the rest obtained from reference TRBV2 and TRBJ2-1, is as follows: EPEVTQTPSHQVTQMGQEVILRCVPISNHLYFYWYRQILGQKVEFLVSFYNNEISEKSEIFDDQFSVERPDGSNFTLKIRSTKLEDSAMYFCASSVGTGGIDQLYNEQFFGPGTRLTVL.